The TCR beta chain under discussion was sequenced for a study of T cell changes during pregnancy in multiple sclerosis. The V end was cut by 5 bases, the J end by 4 bases, with 14 bases between. CDR3 length: 14 amino acids. CDR1 is SGHAT, CDR2 FQNNGV, per germline. Profiled with immunoSEQ multiplex PCR; TCRdb holds only in-frame clones, not every one. The table has tens of thousands of clones, 80% to 90% seen once. The gene calls are TRBV11-2 and TRBJ1-1; the D gene is possibly TRBD1 (6 bases). The TCR comes from a female donor with multiple sclerosis, enrolled in a pregnancy study. The sample here was CD4+ T cells from peripheral blood mononuclear cells, taken in the first trimester of pregnancy. The CDR3 sequence: CASSLTGMSTEAFF. The CDR3 DNA reads as TGTGCCAGCAGCCTAACAGGGATGAGCACTGAAGCTTTCTTT.